These 30 T cell receptor beta chains originate from one sample sequenced in a study of T-cell memory formation after mild COVID-19. MiXCR, applied by TCRdb to the 5' RACE reads, yields one record per CDR3 protein. This sample has around 510,000 distinct CDR3 sequences, with 20% to 25% found just once. The specimen sequenced was PBMCs or a T cell subset sorted from them (not recorded which). The receptor source for this set is an adult woman who had mild COVID-19 (a few samples of this study predate the infection). Cell type and time point are not known.

This chain connects TRBV14 to TRBJ1-4; D is undetermined. Germline CDR1 SGHDN, CDR2 FVKESK. The ends were cut back, 1 base at V and 13 bases at J, with 10 bases in the middle. CDR3 size: 12 residues. The CDR3 reads CASSQAGGGLFF. The CDR3 nucleotides read TGTGCCAGCAGCCAAGCGGGCGGAGGACTGTTTTTT.

This clonotype came up many times. V and J are TRBV3-1 and TRBJ2-4; unclear D gene. CDR1 is LGHDT and CDR2 is YNNKEL in the germline V gene (reference sequence). V was clipped by 7 bases and J by 6 bases, with 10 bases between them. This CDR3 contains 12 residues. CDR3 sequence: CASTGAGNIQYF. CDR3 sequence (DNA): TGTGCCAGCACCGGCGCTGGAAACATTCAGTACTTC.

The J gene is TRBJ2-7, the V gene TRBV5-1, with D perhaps matching TRBD2 (5 bases). The V and J ends lost 5 bases and 6 bases respectively, with 21 bases between them. Germline V gene lookup returns CDR1 SGHRS and CDR2 YFSETQ. The CDR3 contains 15 residues. The CDR3 DNA sequence: TGCGCCAGCAGATTGAGGTCCAACGTAGAGGGCGAGCAGTACTTC. It specifies CASRLRSNVEGEQYF.

The chain is built from TRBV14 and TRBJ2-3; 8 bases are a match to TRBD2. The CDR3 loop spans 16 amino acids. The germline V gene encodes CDR1 SGHDN and CDR2 FVKESK. J lost 2 bases, V lost 4 bases, and 8 bases had no gene match. CDR3 region: CASSPWASGLTDTQYF. The DNA of the CDR3 is TGTGCCAGCAGCCCTTGGGCTAGCGGGCTCACAGATACGCAGTATTTT.

The V and J genes are TRBV25-1 and TRBJ2-1; D uncertain. Germline values: CDR1 MGHDK, CDR2 SYGVNS. The V gene lost 4 bases and the J gene lost 9 bases, with 10 bases spanning the gap. This CDR3 has 12 residues. CDR3 sequence: CASSAPEGEQFF. The CDR3 DNA is TGTGCCAGCAGTGCTCCTGAAGGTGAGCAGTTCTTC.

A few counts support this clonotype. This chain uses TRBV7-3 with TRBJ2-1; 9 bases fit TRBD2. The CDR3 loop spans 15 amino acids. Germline values: CDR1 SGHTA, CDR2 FQGTGA. The J segment lost 8 bases and the V segment lost 2 bases, leaving 7 bases of the junction unmatched. CDR3 nucleotide sequence: TGTGCCAGCAGCTTACATAGCGGGAGTTTCGATGAGCAGTTCTTC. As protein: CASSLHSGSFDEQFF.

At least ten counts were recorded for this clonotype. CDR3 amino acids: CASSQDPRTGGSNYGYTF. The DNA for the CDR3 is TGTGCCAGCAGCCAAGATCCCCGGACAGGCGGAAGTAACTATGGCTACACCTTC. This chain links TRBV4-2 with TRBJ1-2, with 7 positions matching TRBD1. This CDR3 is 18 amino acids long. The germline V gene has CDR1 LGHNA and CDR2 YNFKEQ. Trimming cost V 0 bases and J 1 base; bases outside gene matches: 11.

This clonotype was detected a few times. The chain has TRBV12-3 or TRBV12-4 and TRBJ2-5; the D gene could be TRBD1 or TRBD2 (5 bases each). Trimming shortened V by 1 base and J by 6 bases, and 6 bases separated the two germline ends. CDR3 length equals 12 residues. The CDR3 region is CASSLEGQTQYF. In DNA, the CDR3 is TGTGCCAGCAGTTTAGAGGGACAGACCCAGTACTTC.

This clonotype has a handful of counts. This chain joins TRBV2 and TRBJ2-5; TRBD2 aligns across 12 bases. The CDR3 is made up of 15 amino acids. V dropped 4 bases and J dropped 5; count of bases not matched to a gene: 5. From germline, CDR1 is SNHLY and CDR2 FYNNEI. The CDR3 DNA is TGTGCCAGCAGTGCGACTAGCGGGAGCGTGGAGACCCAGTACTTC. Amino acid sequence: CASSATSGSVETQYF. Drawing the rest from reference TRBV2 and TRBJ2-5, the complete variable domain is EPEVTQTPSHQVTQMGQEVILRCVPISNHLYFYWYRQILGQKVEFLVSFYNNEISEKSEIFDDQFSVERPDGSNFTLKIRSTKLEDSAMYFCASSATSGSVETQYFGPGTRLLVL.

This clonotype was seen more than once but under ten times. This rearrangement joins TRBV19 to TRBJ2-1; D not resolved. V dropped 1 base and J dropped 8 bases, with 18 bases sitting between them. The CDR3 extends over 16 amino acids. The germline V gene has CDR1 LNHDA and CDR2 SQIVND (reference sequence). The CDR3 DNA is TGTGCCAGTAGTATAGGGTGGCCAGACGGGCCAGATGAGCAGTTCTTC. It codes for CASSIGWPDGPDEQFF. Together with reference TRBV19 and TRBJ2-1, the CDR3 gives the full variable domain: DGGITQSPKYLFRKEGQNVTLSCEQNLNHDAMYWYRQDPGQGLRLIYYSQIVNDFQKGDIAEGYSVSREKKESFPLTVTSAQKNPTAFYLCASSIGWPDGPDEQFFGPGTRLTVL.

In its sample, this clonotype was seen a few times. The CDR3: CASSPDQNEQFF. In DNA form, the CDR3 reads TGTGCCAGCAGCCCGGACCAAAATGAGCAGTTCTTC. The chain combines TRBV12-3 or TRBV12-4 with TRBJ2-1; no firm D call. The CDR3 is made up of 12 amino acids. Trimming shortened V by 6 bases and J by 7 bases, and 10 bases separated the two germline ends.

The chain carries TRBV2 and TRBJ1-2; D call uncertain. The CDR3 runs to 13 residues. In germline, CDR1 is SNHLY, CDR2 FYNNEI. V was clipped by 7 bases and J by 4 bases, with 13 bases between them. The CDR3 loop is CASNPELGYGYTF. CDR3 nucleotides: TGTGCCAGCAACCCCGAGTTGGGCTATGGCTACACCTTC.

This clonotype was picked up many times. This CDR3 is CASRTTGGYGYTF. The CDR3 DNA reads as TGTGCCAGCCGGACGACAGGGGGCTATGGCTACACCTTC. This chain uses TRBV6-1 with TRBJ1-2, with 9 nucleotides matching TRBD1. The ends lost 8 bases at V and 4 bases at J; junction bases unmatched: 5. Germline values: CDR1 MNHNS, CDR2 SASEGT. This CDR3 is built from 13 residues.

This clonotype was seen ten or more times. V usage is TRBV4-2 and J usage is TRBJ1-1; 9 nucleotides agree with TRBD1. Germline lookup yields CDR1 LGHNA and CDR2 YNFKEQ. The CDR3 has 16 residues. Losses at the gene ends were 1 base for V and 1 base for J; bases not matched to a gene: 4. The CDR3 region is CASSQAQTGGNTEAFF. The CDR3 nucleotides read TGTGCCAGCAGCCAAGCCCAGACAGGGGGGAACACTGAAGCTTTCTTT.

This clonotype was seen more than once but under ten times. The CDR3 loop reads CSAREIYEQYF. DNA of the CDR3: TGCAGTGCTAGAGAGATCTACGAGCAGTACTTC. The genes are TRBV20-1 and TRBJ2-7; D unresolved. Germline CDR1 and CDR2: DFQATT and SNEGSKA (reference sequence). This CDR3 spans 11 amino acids. Trimming left V 0 bases short and J 3 bases short, with 3 bases between.

This clonotype occurred a few times. The V and J genes are TRBV20-1 and TRBJ2-3, with 7 bases aligning to TRBD2. The CDR3 is 15 amino acids. J was trimmed by 5 bases and V by 1 base; bases with no gene match: 9. The V gene's germline CDR1 is DFQATT and CDR2 SNEGSKA (reference sequence). CDR3 amino acids: CSARAGRVLGDTQYF. The CDR3 DNA sequence: TGCAGTGCTAGAGCGGGGAGGGTACTGGGAGATACGCAGTATTTT.

The sample holds many counts of this clonotype. The gene calls are TRBV28 and TRBJ2-4, with a weak D call TRBD2 (6 bases). Deletions cut 3 bases from V and 0 bases from J, with 6 bases between. CDR3 size: 14 residues. Germline V gene lookup returns CDR1 MDHEN and CDR2 SYDVKM. CDR3 residues: CASSFSGAKNIQYF. Here the CDR3 DNA reads TGTGCCAGCAGTTTTAGCGGAGCCAAAAACATTCAGTACTTC.

In its sample, this clonotype was seen a few times. This chain joins TRBV20-1 and TRBJ2-1, with 7 nucleotides matching TRBD2. Germline CDR1 is DFQATT and CDR2 is SNEGSKA (reference sequence). The ends lost 3 bases at V and 3 bases at J; junction bases unmatched: 17. This CDR3 spans 18 amino acids. Written as DNA, the CDR3 is TGCAGTGCTAGCTCGGCCTTAGGCGGGAGAAACTTCTACAATGAGCAGTTCTTC. Its translation is CSASSALGGRNFYNEQFF.

This clonotype was observed a handful of times. CDR3 sequence reads: CASSLAGTAQYEQFF. The CDR3 DNA reads as TGTGCCAGCAGCTTGGCCGGGACAGCCCAATATGAGCAGTTCTTC. This sequence joins TRBV11-1 and TRBJ2-1; 7 bases agree with TRBD1. The trim removed 3 bases at V and 8 bases at J, leaving 10 bases unmatched. The CDR3 loop spans 15 amino acids. The germline V gene has CDR1 SGHAT and CDR2 FQDESV (reference sequence).

This clonotype was observed a few times. This sequence joins TRBV5-1 and TRBJ1-3; 7 nucleotides line up with TRBD1. The germline gives CDR1 SGHRS, CDR2 YFSETQ. With V trimmed by 4 bases and J by 3 bases, 7 bases remained unmatched. The CDR3 totals 15 residues. CDR3 nucleotide sequence: TGCGCCAGCAGCGTCTCGGGGACAGATGGAAACACCATATATTTT. Protein sequence: CASSVSGTDGNTIYF. Supplemented by reference TRBV5-1 and TRBJ1-3, the full variable domain reads KAGVTQTPRYLIKTRGQQVTLSCSPISGHRSVSWYQQTPGQGLQFLFEYFSETQRNKGNFPGRFSGRQFSNSRSEMNVSTLELGDSALYLCASSVSGTDGNTIYFGEGSWLTVV.

Note on this clonotype: An end of the junction does not agree with germline; a read error may underlie this. This chain connects TRBV2 to TRBJ2-3; D is possibly TRBD1 or TRBD2 (5 bases each). Germline V CDR1 and CDR2: SNHLY, FYNNEI. This CDR3 region has 15 residues. CDR3 region: CASSEHMRGTDTQYF. The CDR3 DNA sequence: TGTGCCAGCAGTGAACACATGAGGGGCACAGATACGCAGTACTTT.

This clonotype has only a few counts. This chain links TRBV7-6 with TRBJ2-2; D not certain. The V end was cut by 1 base, the J end by 3 bases, with 9 bases between. In germline, CDR1 is SGHVS, CDR2 FNYEAQ. The CDR3 extends over 15 amino acids. The CDR3: CASSLGQTYTGELFF. CDR3 in DNA: TGTGCCAGCAGCTTAGGCCAGACCTACACCGGGGAGCTGTTTTTT.

The sample holds a few counts of this clonotype. The chain couples TRBV4-1 to TRBJ2-3; D may correspond to TRBD1 or TRBD2 (5 bases each). V lost 2 bases to trimming and J lost 4 bases, with 16 bases between them. CDR1 is MGHRA and CDR2 is YSYEKL in the germline V gene. The CDR3 totals 16 residues. CDR3 DNA: TGCGCCAGCAGCCAACCGGGACGAGTGACGCCAGATACGCAGTATTTT. It yields the protein CASSQPGRVTPDTQYF.

This clonotype appeared a few times. The chain's CDR3 is CSFLAESYEQYF. CDR3 coding DNA: TGCAGCTTCCTAGCGGAGTCTTACGAGCAGTACTTC. This rearrangement joins TRBV29-1 to TRBJ2-7; 7 bases are a match to TRBD2. V dropped 8 bases and J dropped 4; count of bases not matched to a gene: 8. The CDR3 runs 12 residues. The germline CDR1 and CDR2 sequences are SQVTM and ANQGSEA.

V is TRBV4-2 and J is TRBJ1-4, with TRBD1 matching 8 bases. The CDR3 consists of 17 residues. After removal of 4 bases from V and 0 bases from J, the junction contained 7 bases not matched to a gene. From germline, CDR1 is LGHNA and CDR2 YNFKEQ. The CDR3 DNA is TGTGCCAGCAGCCCCGGGCACAGGGGGGCAACTAATGAAAAACTGTTTTTT. This codes for CASSPGHRGATNEKLFF.

V usage is TRBV20-1 and J usage is TRBJ2-5; TRBD2 matches at 8 bases. Per the germline V gene, CDR1 is DFQATT and CDR2 is SNEGSKA (reference sequence). After removal of 6 bases from V and 5 bases from J, the junction contained 17 bases not matched to a gene. The CDR3 is made up of 16 amino acids. Written as DNA, the CDR3 is TGCAGTGCCACCGGCGAACTAGCGGTCGAAGCGGAGACCCAGTACTTC. Its translation: CSATGELAVEAETQYF.

The chain uses TRBV24-1 and TRBJ2-7; unclear D gene. Per the germline V gene, CDR1 is KGHDR and CDR2 is SFDVKD. This CDR3 is built from 13 residues. V was cut by 4 bases and J by 7 bases, with 13 bases left in between. CDR3 nucleotide sequence: TGTGCCACCAGTGACGAATCGGCGCGGGAGCAGTACTTC. Protein sequence: CATSDESAREQYF.

For this clonotype: Since the CDR3 does not end with the conserved phenylalanine or tryptophan, this likely comes from a read error. Because the CDR3's place on the DNA is in doubt, the DNA is left out and the CDR3 is given as listed by TCRdb. The CDR3 region is CASSESTRMAKI. This sequence joins TRBV10-1 and TRBJ1-5. The length of the CDR3 is 12 amino acids, counting both ends. Germline CDR1 reads WNHNN; CDR2 reads SYGVQD (reference sequence).

The V gene is TRBV19, the J gene TRBJ1-2, with no clear D. V lost 4 bases and J lost 8, with 14 bases in between. The CDR3 covers 13 residues. Germline V CDR1 and CDR2: LNHDA, SQIVND (reference sequence). The CDR3 DNA is TGTGCCAGTAGTACAGCGGGAGGGAAAGGCTACACCTTC. Protein product: CASSTAGGKGYTF.

The chain employs TRBV5-5 and TRBJ2-2; perhaps D is TRBD1 or TRBD2 (7 bases each). The CDR3 runs to 15 residues. Trimming took 4 bases from V and 5 from J, leaving 15 bases between them. Germline V CDR1 and CDR2: SGHKS, YYEKEE (reference sequence). CDR3 sequence (DNA): TGTGCCAGCAGCCAGGGGGAGGGCTGGACCGGGGAGCTGTTTTTT. Translation: CASSQGEGWTGELFF.